These 18 T cell receptor beta chains were sequenced from one sample in a study of T cells after posttransplantation cyclophosphamide. Libraries were prepared by immunoSEQ multiplex PCR; TCRdb keeps only in-frame clonotypes and omits some of them. The table has 11,000 to 15,000 clones, roughly 71% seen once. The sequenced sample was memory CD4+ T cells sorted from PBMCs. These receptors were taken from a man in his fifties or sixties.

The chain carries TRBV28 and TRBJ1-4; D gene ambiguous. The CDR3 sequence is 15 residues long. Germline CDR1 MDHEN, CDR2 SYDVKM. V lost 3 bases, J lost 9 bases, and 17 bases lay in between. The CDR3 region is CASSFFDPGTKKLFF. For the CDR3, the DNA is TGTGCCAGCAGTTTTTTCGATCCGGGAACAAAAAAACTGTTTTTT. Using reference TRBV28 and TRBJ1-4 for the parts outside the CDR3, the full variable domain is DVKVTQSSRYLVKRTGEKVFLECVQDMDHENMFWYRQDPGLGLRLIYFSYDVKMKEKGDIPEGYSVSREKKERFSLILESASTNQTSMYLCASSFFDPGTKKLFFGSGTQLSVL.

This clone was found a few times. The chain combines TRBV19 with TRBJ1-4; D possibly corresponds to TRBD1 (6 bases). Trimming took off 7 bases at V and 13 bases at J, with 16 bases between the two ends. CDR1 LNHDA and CDR2 SQIVND come from the germline V gene (reference sequence). This CDR3 contains 12 residues. CDR3 in amino acids: CASTARGGGLFF. The CDR3 DNA follows: TGTGCCAGTACCGCTAGGGGGGGAGGACTGTTTTTT.

This clone was counted once. The genes are TRBV7-8 and TRBJ2-3; 9 bases match TRBD2. The ends lost 4 bases at V and 0 bases at J; junction bases unmatched: 5. The CDR3 spans 16 residues. The germline CDR1 and CDR2 sequences are SGHVS and FQNEAQ. The CDR3 region has the DNA TGTGCCAGCAGCTCCTGGACTAGCGAAAGCACAGATACGCAGTATTTT. Translated, it gives CASSSWTSESTDTQYF. Using reference TRBV7-8 and TRBJ2-3 for the parts outside the CDR3, the full variable domain is GAGVSQSPRYKVAKRGQDVALRCDPISGHVSLFWYQQALGQGPEFLTYFQNEAQLDKSGLPSDRFFAERPEGSVSTLKIQRTQQEDSAVYLCASSSWTSESTDTQYFGPGTRLTVL.

The rearrangement joins TRBV15 to TRBJ1-2; perhaps TRBD1 as D (5 bases). The V end was cut by 2 bases, the J end by 4 bases, with 14 bases between. From germline, CDR1 is LNHNV and CDR2 YYDKDF (reference sequence). This CDR3 is built from 15 residues. CDR3 sequence (DNA): TGTGCCACCAGCAGACCCGACCGGGGGGTCTATGGCTACACCTTC. Amino acid sequence: CATSRPDRGVYGYTF.

This clone appeared a few times. This chain uses TRBV14 with TRBJ2-2; TRBD2 matches 9 bases. Trimming took 4 bases from V and 5 from J; bases not matched to a gene: 23. Germline assignment: CDR1 SGHDN and CDR2 FVKESK. CDR3 size: 21 residues. The CDR3 sequence: CASSPYSGTSFSPPPTGELFF. DNA of the CDR3: TGTGCCAGCAGCCCGTATTCCGGGACTAGCTTCTCCCCCCCACCGACCGGGGAGCTGTTTTTT.

The J gene is TRBJ1-1, the V gene TRBV5-6; TRBD1 aligns across 10 bases. The V gene's germline CDR1 is SGHDT and CDR2 YYEEEE. V dropped 2 bases and J dropped 5; count of bases not matched to a gene: 6. This CDR3 is built from 15 residues. The CDR3 loop is CASSFYDRGPTEAFF. In DNA, the CDR3 is TGTGCCAGCAGCTTTTATGACAGGGGGCCTACTGAAGCTTTCTTT.

The rearrangement links TRBV27 to TRBJ2-3; 10 nucleotides agree with TRBD2. The CDR3 length is 16 residues. Per the germline V gene, CDR1 is MNHEY and CDR2 is SMNVEV (reference sequence). Losses at the gene ends were 4 bases for V and 6 bases for J; bases not matched to a gene: 10. The CDR3, as DNA: TGTGCCAGCAGTTCCGAAAGCGGGAGGGCCATGGATACGCAGTATTTT. Protein: CASSSESGRAMDTQYF.

The J gene is TRBJ1-3, the V gene TRBV14; D is undetermined. The CDR3 consists of 15 residues. Trimming removed 3 bases at V and 7 bases at J, with 16 bases between. Germline loops: CDR1 SGHDN, CDR2 FVKESK. Here the CDR3 DNA reads TGTGCCAGCAGCCACCTTCCCGACTTTGGGAACACCATATATTTT. This sequence encodes CASSHLPDFGNTIYF.

The genes are TRBV5-1 and TRBJ1-2, with D possibly matching TRBD1 (5 bases). The germline V and J ends were trimmed by 1 base and 6 bases, with 13 bases remaining between them. Germline V gene sequence: CDR1 SGHRS, CDR2 YFSETQ. The CDR3 runs 14 residues. The CDR3 spells CASSLNRPHDGYTF. For the CDR3, the DNA is TGCGCCAGCAGCTTGAACAGGCCTCATGATGGCTACACCTTC.

CDR3 loop: CASSVGLAISYEQYF. The CDR3 DNA sequence: TGTGCCAGCAGCGTAGGTCTCGCGATCTCCTACGAGCAGTACTTC. V usage is TRBV9 and J usage is TRBJ2-5, with D unclear. The J call may not be correct, given that the DNA end is closer to TRBJ2-7. The CDR3 has 15 residues. Germline V CDR1 and CDR2: SGDLS, YYNGEE.

The chain combines TRBV6-5 with TRBJ2-4; possible D gene TRBD1, 5 bases. CDR1 and CDR2 (germline): MNHEY, SVGAGI. The CDR3 is 12 residues long. The V end was cut by 8 bases, the J end by 9 bases, with 14 bases between. CDR3 sequence reads: CASGRGVSIQYF. CDR3 DNA sequence: TGTGCCAGCGGAAGGGGCGTGAGCATTCAGTACTTC.

This clone was recorded a few times. The chain carries TRBV29-1 and TRBJ2-5; tentative D call: TRBD2 (7 bases). This CDR3 is built from 12 residues. Germline V gene lookup returns CDR1 SQVTM and CDR2 ANQGSEA. The V end was cut by 1 base, the J end by 5 bases, with 8 bases between. In DNA form, the CDR3 reads TGCAGCGTTGAAGGGGGGGGCGAGACCCAGTACTTC. Translated, it gives CSVEGGGETQYF.

In the case of this clone: At one end, the junction sequence differs from germline, possibly due to a read error. CDR3 bases: TGTGCCAGCAGCCTAGCCGGGACAGGGTCCAATTCACCCCTCCACTTT. It specifies CASSLAGTGSNSPLHF. V is TRBV7-6 and J is TRBJ1-6; 9 bases agree with TRBD1. The CDR3 covers 16 residues. Germline V gene sequence: CDR1 SGHVS, CDR2 FNYEAQ.

The chain carries TRBV6-5 and TRBJ1-5; the D is unclear. Germline V gene sequence: CDR1 MNHEY, CDR2 SVGAGI. V was cut by 7 bases and J by 7 bases, with 11 bases left in between. This CDR3 comprises 12 residues. The CDR3 DNA reads as TGTGCCAGCACCGGAGGGCGGCAGCCCCAGCATTTT. This sequence encodes CASTGGRQPQHF.

The chain couples TRBV4-1 to TRBJ1-2; 10 bases are shared with TRBD1. The CDR3 runs 17 residues. Per the germline V gene, CDR1 is MGHRA and CDR2 is YSYEKL. Trimming cost V 7 bases and J 7 bases; bases outside gene matches: 18. CDR3 DNA: TGCGCCAGCAACCCAGAAACGAACCCGCGGACAGGGGGTGGCTACACCTTC. Translating gives CASNPETNPRTGGGYTF.

V usage is TRBV7-2 and J usage is TRBJ2-7; D is perhaps TRBD2 (7 bases). There are 17 residues in the CDR3. V shed 2 bases and J shed 5 bases, with 22 bases lying between them. Germline values: CDR1 SGHTA, CDR2 FQGNSA. The CDR3 is CASSLWAREGGSDEQYF. For the CDR3, the DNA is TGTGCCAGCAGCTTATGGGCGAGGGAGGGGGGATCTGACGAGCAGTACTTC.

The chain recombines TRBV7-2 with TRBJ2-1; D ambiguous. Trimming left V 1 base short and J 0 bases short, with 4 bases between. The CDR3 runs to 14 residues. CDR1 is SGHTA and CDR2 is FQGNSA in the germline V gene. CDR3 amino acids: CASSLESSYNEQFF. The DNA for the CDR3 is TGTGCCAGCAGCTTAGAGAGCTCCTACAATGAGCAGTTCTTC.

The chain recombines TRBV28 with TRBJ1-2; D is possibly TRBD1 (6 bases). The CDR3 length is 13 residues. CDR1 is MDHEN and CDR2 is SYDVKM in the germline V gene. V gave up 8 bases and J gave up 7 bases, with 17 bases separating them. The DNA for the CDR3 is TGTGCCAGCCGAGAACAGGGAATGGGTGGCTACACCTTC. Protein sequence: CASREQGMGGYTF.